These T cell receptor beta chains were read from a single sample in a study of T cell clonotyping in hematopoietic cell transplantation. The table came from immunoSEQ multiplex PCR; TCRdb's copy has only in-frame clones and leaves some out. The table shows 13,000 or so clones, with 80% to 95% occurring only once. The sequenced sample was PBMCs, obtained 100 days after allogeneic stem cell transplant. The source of these receptors is a female patient in her 50s who had an allogeneic stem cell transplant from an unrelated donor, so the T cells may come from the graft donor. Some clones in this sample may be carry-over from other donors' samples. Both conserved end residues are part of each CDR3. Each record gives: CDR3 protein, CDR3 DNA, J gene, D gene, clone size, V gene, CDR3 length. The D gene is left open where the match is weak. Clone size is shown for a subset of rows, as once, few, many or a class of expanded clone.

CDR3 protein: CASSPTGYRGLETQYF
CDR3 DNA: TGTGCCAGCAGCCCCACAGGCTACAGGGGGCTCGAGACCCAGTACTTC
J gene: TRBJ2-5
D gene: TRBD1
clone size: NA
V gene: TRBV7-2
CDR3 length: 16

CDR3 protein: CASSRLGETQYF
CDR3 DNA: TGTGCCAGCTCGCGCTTAGGAGAGACCCAGTACTTC
J gene: TRBJ2-5
D gene: NA
clone size: NA
V gene: TRBV18
CDR3 length: 12

CDR3 protein: CAITSTGPNSPLHF
CDR3 DNA: TGTGCCATCACCTCCACAGGGCCCAATTCACCCCTCCACTTT
J gene: TRBJ1-6
D gene: NA
clone size: NA
V gene: TRBV7-9
CDR3 length: 14

CDR3 protein: CASSLFAGSPLHF
CDR3 DNA: TGTGCCAGTAGCTTATTTGCGGGTTCACCCCTCCACTTT
J gene: TRBJ1-6
D gene: NA
clone size: NA
V gene: TRBV19
CDR3 length: 13

CDR3 protein: CASSQEAAGYSPLHF
CDR3 DNA: TGTGCCAGCAGCCAAGAGGCGGCAGGGTATTCACCCCTCCACTTT
J gene: TRBJ1-6
D gene: NA
clone size: few
V gene: TRBV4-2
CDR3 length: 15

CDR3 protein: CASSFSSTYEQYF
CDR3 DNA: TGTGCCAGCAGTTTCTCTAGCACCTACGAGCAGTACTTC
J gene: TRBJ2-7
D gene: NA
clone size: NA
V gene: TRBV28
CDR3 length: 13

CDR3 protein: CAWSVGGDLAYEQYF
CDR3 DNA: TGTGCCTGGAGTGTAGGTGGAGACCTGGCCTACGAGCAGTACTTC
J gene: TRBJ2-7
D gene: NA
clone size: NA
V gene: TRBV30
CDR3 length: 15

CDR3 protein: CASSTDGSSGNTIYF
CDR3 DNA: TGTGCCAGCAGCACCGACGGGAGCTCTGGAAACACCATATATTTT
J gene: TRBJ1-3
D gene: NA
clone size: NA
V gene: TRBV9
CDR3 length: 15

CDR3 protein: CASRLGGEGTGELFF
CDR3 DNA: TGTGCCAGCAGATTAGGAGGGGAGGGCACCGGGGAGCTGTTTTTT
J gene: TRBJ2-2
D gene: TRBD2
clone size: NA
V gene: TRBV7-2
CDR3 length: 15

CDR3 protein: CASSAPGGSNQPQHF
CDR3 DNA: TGTGCCAGCAGCGCACCAGGGGGGAGCAATCAGCCCCAGCATTTT
J gene: TRBJ1-5
D gene: TRBD1
clone size: NA
V gene: TRBV28
CDR3 length: 15

CDR3 protein: CASSSVRRGGNQPQHF
CDR3 DNA: TGTGCCAGCAGTTCAGTCCGCAGAGGGGGCAATCAGCCCCAGCATTTT
J gene: TRBJ1-5
D gene: NA
clone size: once
V gene: TRBV28
CDR3 length: 16

CDR3 protein: CASSLQRNYGYTF
CDR3 DNA: TGTGCCAGCAGTCTTCAGAGAAACTATGGCTACACCTTC
J gene: TRBJ1-2
D gene: NA
clone size: NA
V gene: TRBV6-1
CDR3 length: 13

CDR3 protein: CASSPVGSTEAFF
CDR3 DNA: TGTGCCAGCAGCCCGGTGGGTAGCACTGAAGCTTTCTTT
J gene: TRBJ1-1
D gene: NA
clone size: NA
V gene: TRBV7-9
CDR3 length: 13

CDR3 protein: CSAPRPGELFF
CDR3 DNA: TGCAGTGCTCCCCGGCCCGGGGAGCTGTTTTTT
J gene: TRBJ2-2
D gene: NA
clone size: NA
V gene: TRBV20-1
CDR3 length: 11

CDR3 protein: CASSLDPSVYEQYF
CDR3 DNA: TGTGCCAGCAGTTTAGATCCTAGTGTCTACGAGCAGTACTTC
J gene: TRBJ2-7
D gene: NA
clone size: NA
V gene: TRBV28
CDR3 length: 14

CDR3 protein: CASSQVTAGANVLTF
CDR3 DNA: TGCGCCAGCAGCCAAGTCACAGCTGGGGCCAACGTCCTGACTTTC
J gene: TRBJ2-6
D gene: NA
clone size: NA
V gene: TRBV4-3
CDR3 length: 15

CDR3 protein: CASSDSSRNQPQHF
CDR3 DNA: TGTGCCAGCAGTGATAGCTCCAGAAATCAGCCCCAGCATTTT
J gene: TRBJ1-5
D gene: NA
clone size: NA
V gene: TRBV2
CDR3 length: 14

CDR3 protein: CASNGWPANYGYTF
CDR3 DNA: TGTGCCAGTAACGGTTGGCCCGCTAACTATGGCTACACCTTC
J gene: TRBJ1-2
D gene: NA
clone size: once
V gene: TRBV19
CDR3 length: 14

CDR3 protein: CAWSILFMNTEAFF
CDR3 DNA: TGTGCCTGGAGTATTCTGTTTATGAACACTGAAGCTTTCTTT
J gene: TRBJ1-1
D gene: NA
clone size: NA
V gene: TRBV30
CDR3 length: 14

CDR3 protein: CASSPSGRISGNTIYF
CDR3 DNA: TGCGCCAGCAGCCCCTCGGGGCGGATCTCTGGAAACACCATATATTTT
J gene: TRBJ1-3
D gene: NA
clone size: NA
V gene: TRBV4-3
CDR3 length: 16

CDR3 protein: CATGTDLKQPYGYTF
CDR3 DNA: TGTGCCACGGGGACAGATCTCAAACAGCCCTATGGCTACACCTTC
J gene: TRBJ1-2
D gene: TRBD1
clone size: NA
V gene: TRBV6-5
CDR3 length: 15

CDR3 protein: CASSTRRDRSTQETQYF
CDR3 DNA: TGTGCCAGCAGCACCCGCCGGGACAGGTCCACCCAAGAGACCCAGTACTTC
J gene: TRBJ2-5
D gene: TRBD1
clone size: NA
V gene: TRBV9
CDR3 length: 17

CDR3 protein: CASSDTLSTDTQYF
CDR3 DNA: TGTGCCAGCAGTGATACCCTCAGCACAGATACGCAGTATTTT
J gene: TRBJ2-3
D gene: NA
clone size: NA
V gene: TRBV25-1
CDR3 length: 14

CDR3 protein: CAISGEGTVRGEAFF
CDR3 DNA: TGTGCCATCAGTGGTGAAGGGACCGTTCGGGGTGAAGCTTTCTTT
J gene: TRBJ1-1
D gene: NA
clone size: NA
V gene: TRBV10-3
CDR3 length: 15

CDR3 protein: CASSQDRWEQYF
CDR3 DNA: TGTGCCAGCAGCCAAGACCGGTGGGAGCAGTACTTC
J gene: TRBJ2-7
D gene: NA
clone size: NA
V gene: TRBV14
CDR3 length: 12

CDR3 protein: CASSLSGISNSPLHF
CDR3 DNA: TGTGCCAGCAGCCTTAGCGGGATATCTAATTCACCCCTCCACTTT
J gene: TRBJ1-6
D gene: NA
clone size: NA
V gene: TRBV7-2
CDR3 length: 15

CDR3 protein: CASSLGLVRIEKLFF
CDR3 DNA: TGTGCCAGCAGCTTAGGTCTGGTCAGAATTGAAAAACTGTTTTTT
J gene: TRBJ1-4
D gene: NA
clone size: NA
V gene: TRBV7-8
CDR3 length: 15

CDR3 protein: CASSSWAANNEKLFF
CDR3 DNA: TGTGCCAGTAGTTCGTGGGCAGCTAATAATGAAAAACTGTTTTTT
J gene: TRBJ1-4
D gene: NA
clone size: few
V gene: TRBV19
CDR3 length: 15

CDR3 protein: CASSISPISEQYF
CDR3 DNA: TGTGCCAGTAGTATAAGTCCCATATCCGAGCAGTACTTC
J gene: TRBJ2-7
D gene: NA
clone size: NA
V gene: TRBV19
CDR3 length: 13

CDR3 protein: CAISVRTGAGYTF
CDR3 DNA: TGTGCCATCAGTGTTCGGACAGGCGCAGGCTACACCTTC
J gene: TRBJ1-2
D gene: TRBD1
clone size: NA
V gene: TRBV10-3
CDR3 length: 13

CDR3 protein: CASSQEGVGEWEQYF
CDR3 DNA: TGCGCCAGCAGCCAAGAGGGGGTTGGGGAGTGGGAGCAGTACTTC
J gene: TRBJ2-7
D gene: NA
clone size: NA
V gene: TRBV4-3
CDR3 length: 15

CDR3 protein: CASSLRDTLNYGYTF
CDR3 DNA: TGTGCCAGCAGCCTCCGGGACACCCTTAACTATGGCTACACCTTC
J gene: TRBJ1-2
D gene: NA
clone size: NA
V gene: TRBV5-5
CDR3 length: 15